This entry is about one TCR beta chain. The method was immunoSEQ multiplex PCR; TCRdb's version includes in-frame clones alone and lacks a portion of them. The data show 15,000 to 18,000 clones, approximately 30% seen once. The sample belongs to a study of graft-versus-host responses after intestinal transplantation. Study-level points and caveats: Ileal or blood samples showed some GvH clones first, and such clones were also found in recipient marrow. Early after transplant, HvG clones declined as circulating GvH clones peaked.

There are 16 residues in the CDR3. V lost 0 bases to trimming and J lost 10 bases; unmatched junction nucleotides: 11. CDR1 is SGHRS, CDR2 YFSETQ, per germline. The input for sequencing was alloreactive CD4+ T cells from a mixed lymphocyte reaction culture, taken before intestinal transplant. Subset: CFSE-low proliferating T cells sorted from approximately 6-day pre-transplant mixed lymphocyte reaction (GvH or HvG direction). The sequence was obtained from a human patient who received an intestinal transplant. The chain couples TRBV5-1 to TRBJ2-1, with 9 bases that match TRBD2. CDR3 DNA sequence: TGCGCCAGCAGCTTGGTTGCGGGGGGGCCGGTTCAGGAGCAGTTCTTC. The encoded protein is CASSLVAGGPVQEQFF.